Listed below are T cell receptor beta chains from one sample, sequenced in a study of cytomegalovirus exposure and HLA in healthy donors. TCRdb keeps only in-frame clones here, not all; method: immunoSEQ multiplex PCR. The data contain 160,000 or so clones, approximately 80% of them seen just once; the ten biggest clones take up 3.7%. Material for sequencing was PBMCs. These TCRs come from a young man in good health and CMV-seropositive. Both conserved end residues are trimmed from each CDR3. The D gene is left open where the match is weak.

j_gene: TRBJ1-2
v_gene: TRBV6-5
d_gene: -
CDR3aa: ASSAPKGGYT

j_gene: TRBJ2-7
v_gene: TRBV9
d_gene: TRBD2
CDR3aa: ASSVSSGGAYEQY

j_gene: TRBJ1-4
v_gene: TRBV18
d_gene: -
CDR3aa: ASSRGGTNEKLF

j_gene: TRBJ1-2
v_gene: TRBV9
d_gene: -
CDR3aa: ASSVGEGVGGGYT

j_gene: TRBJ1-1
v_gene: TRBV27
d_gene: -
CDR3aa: ASSLGRGPSGAF

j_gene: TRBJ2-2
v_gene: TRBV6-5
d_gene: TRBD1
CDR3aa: ASSYPGTENTGELF

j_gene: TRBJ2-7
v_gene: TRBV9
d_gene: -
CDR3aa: ASSQNSHYEQY

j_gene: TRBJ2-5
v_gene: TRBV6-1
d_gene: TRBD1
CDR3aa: ASSAGTGEETQY

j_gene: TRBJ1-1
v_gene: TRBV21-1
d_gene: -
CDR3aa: ASSKDRGAAF

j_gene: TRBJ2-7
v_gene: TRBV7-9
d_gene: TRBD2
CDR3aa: ASSTLTSAAYEQY

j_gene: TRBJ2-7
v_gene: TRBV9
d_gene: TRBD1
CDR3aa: ASSVGDRGYEQY

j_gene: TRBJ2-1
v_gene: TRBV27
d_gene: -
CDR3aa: ASSLGGSSYNEQF

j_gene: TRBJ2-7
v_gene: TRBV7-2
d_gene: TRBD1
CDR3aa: ASKIVAGGYEQY

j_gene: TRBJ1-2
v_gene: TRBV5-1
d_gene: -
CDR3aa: ASSLVGEYGYT

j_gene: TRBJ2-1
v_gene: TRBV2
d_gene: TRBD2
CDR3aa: ASSPSGGRRNEQF

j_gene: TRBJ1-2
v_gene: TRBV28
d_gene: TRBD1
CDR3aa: ATRQGRVSGYT

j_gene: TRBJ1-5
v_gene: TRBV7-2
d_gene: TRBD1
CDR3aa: ASTSTGSNQPQH

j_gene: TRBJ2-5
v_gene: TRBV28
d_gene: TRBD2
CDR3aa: ASSFRLAGARIQETQY

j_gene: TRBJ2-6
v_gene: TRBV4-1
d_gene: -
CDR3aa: ASSDLDGGANVLT

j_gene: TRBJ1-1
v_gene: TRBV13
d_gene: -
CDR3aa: ASSLWNGGTEAF

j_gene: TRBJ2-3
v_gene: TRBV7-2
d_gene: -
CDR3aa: ASQAPFSDTQY

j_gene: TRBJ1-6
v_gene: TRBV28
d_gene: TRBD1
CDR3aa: ASSGQDNSPLH

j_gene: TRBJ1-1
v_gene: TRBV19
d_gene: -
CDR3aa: ASSMDSTNTEAF

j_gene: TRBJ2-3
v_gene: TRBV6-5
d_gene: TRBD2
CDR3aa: ASSQGTSGTDTQY

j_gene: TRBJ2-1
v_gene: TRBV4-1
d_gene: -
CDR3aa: ASSQPEAVNEQF